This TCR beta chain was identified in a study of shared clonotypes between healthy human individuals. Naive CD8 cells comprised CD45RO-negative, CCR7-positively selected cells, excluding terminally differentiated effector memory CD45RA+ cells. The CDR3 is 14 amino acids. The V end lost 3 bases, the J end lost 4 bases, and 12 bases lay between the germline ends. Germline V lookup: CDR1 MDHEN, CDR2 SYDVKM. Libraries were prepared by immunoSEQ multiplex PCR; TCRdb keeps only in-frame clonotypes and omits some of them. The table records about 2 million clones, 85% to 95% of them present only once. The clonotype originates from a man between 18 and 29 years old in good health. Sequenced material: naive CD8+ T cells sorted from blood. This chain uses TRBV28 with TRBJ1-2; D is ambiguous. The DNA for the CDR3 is TGTGCCAGCAGTTTGGGCAGGAGTTTCTATGGCTACACCTTC. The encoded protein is CASSLGRSFYGYTF.